These 20 T cell receptor beta chains came from one sample sequenced in a study of blood T cell repertoires in COVID-19. Produced via immunoSEQ multiplex PCR; TCRdb's table is partial and in-frame only. The table includes over 150,000 clones, 70% to 90% detected once. Sequenced input: peripheral blood. The receptors shown here come from a man between 65 and 80 years old with active or convalescent COVID-19.

The genes are TRBV29-1 and TRBJ2-6; weak D call: TRBD2 (6 bases). Germline CDR1 SQVTM, CDR2 ANQGSEA. The V gene lost 6 bases and the J gene lost 0 bases, with 15 bases spanning the gap. The CDR3 consists of 16 residues. The CDR3 is CSVKPGLHSGANVLTF. CDR3 bases: TGCAGCGTGAAACCGGGACTGCACTCTGGGGCCAACGTCCTGACTTTC.

V usage is TRBV5-1 and J usage is TRBJ1-2; D not resolved. Germline V CDR1 and CDR2: SGHRS, YFSETQ. The V end lost 4 bases, the J end lost 6 bases, and 10 bases lay between the germline ends. The CDR3 extends over 12 amino acids. The CDR3 protein is CASSPGGDGYTF. CDR3 nucleotides: TGCGCCAGCAGCCCGGGAGGCGATGGCTACACCTTC.

This chain joins TRBV6-2 or TRBV6-3 and TRBJ1-1; TRBD1 is a possible D gene (5 bases). Between the trimmed V and J ends, which lost 0 bases and 2 bases, there was a span of 13 bases. Germline loops: CDR1 MNHEY, CDR2 SVGEGT. The CDR3 loop spans 16 amino acids. The CDR3 is CASSYSAHDSNTEAFF. Here the CDR3 DNA reads TGTGCCAGCAGTTACTCGGCACACGACAGTAACACTGAAGCTTTCTTT.

This chain uses TRBV4-2 with TRBJ2-7; 9 positions match TRBD1. The junction had 7 bases not matched to a gene; V was cut back by 1 base and J by 6 bases. The CDR3 consists of 15 residues. Germline loops: CDR1 LGHNA, CDR2 YNFKEQ. Here the CDR3 reads CASSQATGQGSEQYF. Written as DNA, the CDR3 is TGTGCCAGCAGCCAAGCTACAGGACAGGGGTCCGAGCAGTACTTC.

The gene calls are TRBV5-1 and TRBJ1-1, with 8 bases lining up with TRBD1. CDR3 length equals 15 residues. The junction had 4 bases not matched to a gene; V was cut back by 2 bases and J by 1 base. Germline CDR1 SGHRS, CDR2 YFSETQ. CDR3 DNA sequence: TGCGCCAGCAGCTTAATCAGGGGGCAGAACACTGAAGCTTTCTTT. This encodes CASSLIRGQNTEAFF.

The chain is built from TRBV18 and TRBJ2-1; TRBD1 matches 7 bases. V gave up 4 bases and J gave up 7 bases; unmatched junction bases: 1. This CDR3 is 12 amino acids long. Germline V gene lookup returns CDR1 KGHSH and CDR2 LQKENI. The CDR3 loop reads CASSLQGNEQFF. As DNA, the CDR3 is TGTGCCAGCTCACTACAGGGGAATGAGCAGTTCTTC.

This clone appeared a few times. This chain links TRBV6-6 with TRBJ1-5, with 8 positions matching TRBD1. Germline V gene lookup returns CDR1 MNHNY and CDR2 SVGAGI (reference sequence). This CDR3 is 14 amino acids long. V was pared by 6 bases and J by 2 bases, with 3 bases of the junction left unmatched. CDR3 sequence: CASRPQGGNQPQHF. The CDR3 DNA reads TGTGCCAGCAGACCACAGGGGGGCAATCAGCCCCAGCATTTT.

The chain joins TRBV19 to TRBJ1-2; D possibly corresponds to TRBD1 (6 bases). The CDR3 totals 12 residues. Per the germline V gene, CDR1 is LNHDA and CDR2 is SQIVND (reference sequence). Between the trimmed V and J ends, which lost 4 bases and 4 bases, there was a span of 7 bases. CDR3 region: CASSRTAYGYTF. CDR3 in DNA: TGTGCCAGTAGTAGGACAGCCTATGGCTACACCTTC. The whole variable domain, remainder taken from reference TRBV19 and TRBJ1-2, is DGGITQSPKYLFRKEGQNVTLSCEQNLNHDAMYWYRQDPGQGLRLIYYSQIVNDFQKGDIAEGYSVSREKKESFPLTVTSAQKNPTAFYLCASSRTAYGYTFGSGTRLTVV.

The gene calls are TRBV9 and TRBJ2-1, with TRBD1 matching over 7 bases. The CDR3 loop spans 15 amino acids. The germline V gene encodes CDR1 SGDLS and CDR2 YYNGEE. V dropped 4 bases and J dropped 3; count of bases not matched to a gene: 7. The CDR3: CASSPRDRDYNEQFF. In DNA, the CDR3 is TGTGCCAGCAGCCCCCGAGACAGGGACTACAATGAGCAGTTCTTC.

J is TRBJ1-2 and V is TRBV7-2, with 10 bases identical to TRBD1. The CDR3 sequence is 14 residues long. Germline V lookup: CDR1 SGHTA, CDR2 FQGNSA. J gave up 6 bases and V 3 bases, and 4 bases lay outside the gene matches. CDR3 DNA sequence: TGTGCCAGCAGCTTTCGGGGGACAGGGGATGGCTACACCTTC. Residues: CASSFRGTGDGYTF.

The chain joins TRBV9 to TRBJ2-1; D not resolved. The CDR3 runs to 14 residues. Per germline, CDR1 SGDLS and CDR2 YYNGEE. The V end lost 4 bases, the J end lost 0 bases, and 8 bases lay between the germline ends. CDR3 nucleotide sequence: TGTGCCAGCAGCTATTCCGGCTCCTACAATGAGCAGTTCTTC. Its translation: CASSYSGSYNEQFF.

The chain combines TRBV28 with TRBJ2-4; D not certain. V lost 7 bases and J lost 1, with 11 bases in between. This CDR3 spans 14 amino acids. Germline V gives CDR1 MDHEN, CDR2 SYDVKM. The CDR3 is CASISLGAKNIQYF. CDR3 DNA: TGTGCCAGCATTTCCCTCGGGGCCAAAAACATTCAGTACTTC.

This rearrangement joins TRBV5-1 to TRBJ2-6; D gene ambiguous. From germline, CDR1 is SGHRS and CDR2 YFSETQ. The V and J ends lost 4 bases and 0 bases respectively, with 8 bases between them. This CDR3 has 15 residues. CDR3 loop: CASSIPSSGANVLTF. CDR3 bases: TGCGCCAGCAGCATTCCTAGCTCTGGGGCCAACGTCCTGACTTTC.

This rearrangement joins TRBV7-2 to TRBJ1-4, with 7 bases matching TRBD1. CDR3 length: 14 residues. The germline V gene encodes CDR1 SGHTA and CDR2 FQGNSA. V shed 5 bases, J shed 8 bases, and the junction held 8 bases outside the gene matches. The CDR3 bases are TGTGCCAGCAGCCGTAACAGGGGTGCCGAAAAACTGTTTTTT. Its protein product is CASSRNRGAEKLFF.

The CDR3 loop is CASRQGVGTDTQYF. The CDR3 DNA reads as TGTGCCAGCCGCCAGGGGGTAGGAACAGATACGCAGTATTTT. This chain links TRBV6-5 with TRBJ2-3, with 7 bases lining up with TRBD1. This CDR3 spans 14 amino acids. Germline V CDR1 and CDR2: MNHEY, SVGAGI. Germline trimming cut 8 bases from V and 3 bases from J; bases unmatched to any gene: 8.

This chain links TRBV27 with TRBJ1-1; possible D gene TRBD1, 5 bases. V lost 6 bases and J 0 bases, leaving 8 bases between the germline ends. Germline CDR1 reads MNHEY; CDR2 reads SMNVEV (reference sequence). The CDR3 runs to 13 residues. CDR3 region: CASRTAMNTEAFF. The CDR3 DNA is TGTGCCAGCAGGACAGCAATGAACACTGAAGCTTTCTTT.

This clone was counted between two and nine times. The V call is TRBV6-1, the J call TRBJ2-7, with D perhaps TRBD1 (6 bases). Germline values: CDR1 MNHNS, CDR2 SASEGT. V was shortened by 2 bases and J by 2 bases, with 13 bases between the two germline ends. The CDR3 spans 15 residues. The CDR3 loop is CASSEQGLSTYEQYF. CDR3 DNA: TGTGCCAGCAGTGAACAGGGGTTGTCTACCTACGAGCAGTACTTC.

V and J are TRBV5-1 and TRBJ1-6; TRBD1 matches at 11 bases. Germline V gene sequence: CDR1 SGHRS, CDR2 YFSETQ. V shed 3 bases and J 9 bases; nucleotides not matched to a gene: 8. This CDR3 contains 16 residues. CDR3 in DNA: TGCGCCAGCAGCTCGGCCGGACAGGGGGCAAGTTCACCCCTCCACTTT. Its translation is CASSSAGQGASSPLHF.

The chain links TRBV15 to TRBJ1-2, with 8 positions matching TRBD1. V shed 2 bases and J 5 bases; nucleotides not matched to a gene: 7. CDR1 is LNHNV and CDR2 is YYDKDF in the germline V gene (reference sequence). The CDR3 covers 15 residues. CDR3 nucleotide sequence: TGTGCCACCAGCAGAAAACTGACAGGGGAATATGGCTACACCTTC. Translating gives CATSRKLTGEYGYTF.

The chain couples TRBV15 to TRBJ1-1, with a possible D match to TRBD1 (5 bases). Trimming removed 0 bases at V and 0 bases at J, with 11 bases between. The CDR3 is made up of 16 amino acids. The germline V gene has CDR1 LNHNV and CDR2 YYDKDF (reference sequence). CDR3 sequence (DNA): TGTGCCACCAGCAGAGATTGGGCCAGGGTGAACACTGAAGCTTTCTTT. This sequence encodes CATSRDWARVNTEAFF.